The clone carrying this T cell receptor (beta chain) was detected a few times. The sample is drawn from a study of blood T cell repertoires in COVID-19. Whole-study context: Collection of acute and convalescent COVID-19 samples took place in the United States, Italy and Spain. PBMCs, B-cell-depleted T cells, or T cells provided the cDNA or gDNA that made up the material.

Study processing details: Amplification of reference gene primers was used by the study to estimate nucleated cell counts. Sequencing was performed with immunoSEQ multiplex PCR; in TCRdb, only in-frame clones are kept and a portion is missing. Clonal size and the V and J genes are those of that table, whereas D and trimming came from the DNA. The sample yields 130,000 or so clones, 69% seen once. The source material was peripheral blood. The receptor's source is a woman between 70 and 85 years old with acute or convalescent COVID-19.

CDR3 DNA: TGTGCCAGCTCACTAACGGACAGGGCCAATGAAAAACTGTTTTTT. Protein sequence: CASSLTDRANEKLFF. The chain employs TRBV18 and TRBJ1-4; TRBD1 agrees at 8 bases. V gave up 4 bases and J gave up 5 bases; unmatched junction bases: 6. The CDR3 consists of 15 residues. Per germline, CDR1 KGHSH and CDR2 LQKENI.